This T cell receptor beta chain was observed in a study of blood T cell repertoires in COVID-19. The wider study: The study drew acute and convalescent COVID-19 samples from the United States, Italy and Spain. T cells, B-cell-depleted T cells, or PBMCs supplied cDNA or gDNA.

Authors' data handling: Amplification of reference gene primers was used by the study to estimate nucleated cell counts. TCRdb's copy holds only in-frame clones and misses some; the assay was immunoSEQ multiplex PCR. Clone size and V and J calls were adopted from that table, with D and trimming inferred from the DNA. Among about 200,000 clones listed, 70% to 85% were seen once. V lost 4 bases and J lost 4, with 12 bases in between. Per germline, CDR1 SGDLS and CDR2 YYNGEE. The CDR3 spans 14 residues. The sample was peripheral blood. This chain uses TRBV9 with TRBJ1-3, with D possibly matching TRBD1 (6 bases). This TCR was recovered from a human donor with acute or convalescent COVID-19. The donor label of this sample is uncertain. The CDR3 is CASSTQGLGNTIYF. The CDR3 coding sequence is TGTGCCAGCAGCACTCAGGGGTTAGGAAACACCATATATTTT.